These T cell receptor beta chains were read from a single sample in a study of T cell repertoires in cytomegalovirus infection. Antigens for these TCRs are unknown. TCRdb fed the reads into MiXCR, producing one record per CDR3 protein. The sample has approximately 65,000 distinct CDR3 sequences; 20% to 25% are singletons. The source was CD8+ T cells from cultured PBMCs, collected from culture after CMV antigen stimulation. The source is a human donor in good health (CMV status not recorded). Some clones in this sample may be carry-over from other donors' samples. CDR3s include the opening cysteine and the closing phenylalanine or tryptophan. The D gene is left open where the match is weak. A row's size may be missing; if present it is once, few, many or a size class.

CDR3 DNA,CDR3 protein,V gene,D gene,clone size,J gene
TGTGCCAGCAGCTTCGGGCAGGGAGTAGGGCGGAACACTGAAGCTTTCTTT,CASSFGQGVGRNTEAFF,TRBV5-4,-,once,TRBJ1-1
TGTGCCAGCAGTACCGGGACCCACTGGAATGAGCAGTTCTTC,CASSTGTHWNEQFF,TRBV12-3/TRBV12-4,-,-,TRBJ2-1
TGTGCCAGCAGCTTAGCGCACAGGGGTGGAAACACCATATATTTT,CASSLAHRGGNTIYF,TRBV7-8,TRBD1,-,TRBJ1-3
TGTGCCAGCAGTCCTAGACAGGGCACCTTACACGAGCAGTACTTC,CASSPRQGTLHEQYF,TRBV12-3/TRBV12-4,TRBD1,few,TRBJ2-7
TGTGCCAGCAGTTACTCGCAGGATGGCTACACCTTC,CASSYSQDGYTF,TRBV6-6,-,-,TRBJ1-2
TGTGCCAGCAGCCTGGGTTCAGGGATTCCGTTCTTC,CASSLGSGIPFF,TRBV7-9,-,-,TRBJ2-1
TGTGCCAGCAGCTTGAGGGCCAGCGGACAGATGAACACTGAAGCTTTCTTT,CASSLRASGQMNTEAFF,TRBV5-4,-,-,TRBJ1-1
TGCGCCAGCAGCTTGAGAGGGGGAGGGACTGAAGCTTTCTTT,CASSLRGGGTEAFF,TRBV5-1,-,few,TRBJ1-1
TGTGCCAGCAGTCCAGAGGCCAGGGGGCCTCAGCCCCAGCATTTT,CASSPEARGPQPQHF,TRBV12-3/TRBV12-4,TRBD1,-,TRBJ1-5
TGTGCCAGCAGTTACGGTCCGCGTGAGCAGTACTTC,CASSYGPREQYF,TRBV6-2/TRBV6-3,-,-,TRBJ2-7
TGTGCCAGCGGCCCCGCCGTTGAAGCTTTCTTT,CASGPAVEAFF,TRBV12-3/TRBV12-4,-,few,TRBJ1-1
TGTGCCAGCAGTTACGCCGTCAGGATCGGGAGTAACTATGGCTACACCTTC,CASSYAVRIGSNYGYTF,TRBV6-6,-,-,TRBJ1-2
TGTGCCAGCGCTAGCGGTAGCTCCTACGAGCAGTACTTC,CASASGSSYEQYF,TRBV28,TRBD2,-,TRBJ2-7
TGTGCCAGCAGACCCCCGGACTCGGCCAGCGCGGAGCAGTTCTTC,CASRPPDSASAEQFF,TRBV5-4,-,few,TRBJ2-1
TGCGCCAGCAGCTTGGGAAACATTCAGTACTTC,CASSLGNIQYF,TRBV5-1,-,-,TRBJ2-4
TGTGCCAGCAGTTGGGGACAGGCGTATGGCTACACCTTC,CASSWGQAYGYTF,TRBV27,TRBD1,few,TRBJ1-2
TGTGCCAGCAGCTTAGTGGCGACGAACACTGAAGCTTTCTTT,CASSLVATNTEAFF,TRBV7-9,-,few,TRBJ1-1
TGTGCCAGTAGTATACGGGTCACAGGGTCTGTTTATAGCAATCAGCCCCAGCATTTT,CASSIRVTGSVYSNQPQHF,TRBV19,-,-,TRBJ1-5
TGTGCCAGTAGTATCGGGAGCCGATCCGAGCAGTACTTC,CASSIGSRSEQYF,TRBV19,-,many,TRBJ2-7
TGTGCCAGCACTGCGGGACAGGGGTATATGAACACTGAAGCTTTCTTT,CASTAGQGYMNTEAFF,TRBV7-6,TRBD1,-,TRBJ1-1
TGTGCCAGCAAATTGGGACGGGGAGGTCCCTACGAGCAGTACTTC,CASKLGRGGPYEQYF,TRBV28,-,few,TRBJ2-7
TGTGCCAGCAGCGACTTAAGCGGTTACAATCAGCCCCAGCATTTT,CASSDLSGYNQPQHF,TRBV7-2,-,few,TRBJ1-5
TGTGCCAGCAGCTTACGAGGCAGTTATGGCTACACCTTC,CASSLRGSYGYTF,TRBV7-2,-,-,TRBJ1-2
TGCAGTACGAGACAGCCCAATTCACCCCTCCACTTT,CSTRQPNSPLHF,TRBV20-1,-,few,TRBJ1-6
TGTGCCAGCAGACTTTCCAGGGGACAGGGGGCCTACAATGAGCAGTTCTTC,CASRLSRGQGAYNEQFF,TRBV7-6,TRBD1,few,TRBJ2-1
TGTGCCAGCAGGGGACTCCTTCAGAATGAGCAGTTCTTC,CASRGLLQNEQFF,TRBV6-5,-,few,TRBJ2-1
TGTGCCACTACCGACAGTTACAATGAGCAGTTCTTC,CATTDSYNEQFF,TRBV6-2/TRBV6-3,-,few,TRBJ2-1
TGTGCCAGCAGCTTAGGCGCGGCATCAAACTATGGCTACACCTTC,CASSLGAASNYGYTF,TRBV7-8,-,-,TRBJ1-2
TGTGCCAGCAGCTTAGTCCCAGGGGTGAATTCTGAGCAGTTCTTC,CASSLVPGVNSEQFF,TRBV11-2,-,few,TRBJ2-1
TGTGCCATCGCGGGGGATTACGAGCAGTACTTC,CAIAGDYEQYF,TRBV10-3,TRBD2,few,TRBJ2-7
TGTGCCAGCACCCCCCCTGGACGCGGCCGCGAAAAACTGTTTTTT,CASTPPGRGREKLFF,TRBV7-9,-,-,TRBJ1-4
TGTGCCAGCAGGGACGCTAGCTGGGAGCAGTACTTC,CASRDASWEQYF,TRBV2,-,-,TRBJ2-7
TGTGCCAGCAGTGAAAGGGCAGCCGAGCAGTACTTC,CASSERAAEQYF,TRBV6-1,-,-,TRBJ2-7
TGCGCCAGCAGTCATAGCAGGAACACGAACACCGGGGAGCTGTTTTTT,CASSHSRNTNTGELFF,TRBV23-1,-,-,TRBJ2-2
TGTGCCAGCAGCCCGAGTCAATGGGAGCAGTACTTC,CASSPSQWEQYF,TRBV7-6,-,-,TRBJ2-7
TGCGCCAGCAGCCAAGTTGGGATCCCCTATGGCTACACCTTC,CASSQVGIPYGYTF,TRBV4-1,-,-,TRBJ1-2
TGCGCCAGCAGCCAAGAGCTCGGCCAGAACACTGAAGCTTTCTTT,CASSQELGQNTEAFF,TRBV4-1,-,few,TRBJ1-1
TGTGCCAGCAGCTTAGTATACGACACTGAAGCTTTCTTT,CASSLVYDTEAFF,TRBV7-2,-,few,TRBJ1-1
TGTGCCAGTAGTATAGAGCAGGGGTACACTGAAGCTTTCTTT,CASSIEQGYTEAFF,TRBV19,-,-,TRBJ1-1
TGTGCCAGCAGTTCTCTTCAGGGTTCGGACTACGAGCAGTACTTC,CASSSLQGSDYEQYF,TRBV28,-,-,TRBJ2-7
TGTGCCAGCAGCCCCCGGACAGGGCAGAACACTGAAGCTTTCTTT,CASSPRTGQNTEAFF,TRBV14,TRBD1,few,TRBJ1-1
TGTGCCAGCAGCCCCAAACAGGGATACTCTGGAAACACCATATATTTT,CASSPKQGYSGNTIYF,TRBV7-6,-,few,TRBJ1-3
TGTGCCAGCAGCCCATCCACCCACGGGGGTCCCTATGGCTACACCTTC,CASSPSTHGGPYGYTF,TRBV7-2,-,-,TRBJ1-2
TGTGCCAGCAGTTTATCGAAGCAGGGAAATACTGAAGCTTTCTTT,CASSLSKQGNTEAFF,TRBV27,-,-,TRBJ1-1
TGCGCCAGCAGCCAAGCGGGGACAGGGCCGTACAGTGAAGCTTTCTTT,CASSQAGTGPYSEAFF,TRBV4-1,TRBD1,few,TRBJ1-1
TGTGCCAGCAGCTTTAAAAGTCCCTACGAGCAGTACTTC,CASSFKSPYEQYF,TRBV7-9,-,few,TRBJ2-7
TGTGCCAGCAGTTACTCGGGCACAGGCTACAATGAGCAGTTCTTC,CASSYSGTGYNEQFF,TRBV6-5,-,-,TRBJ2-1
TGTGCTAGCAGCCCCGTCTCAAATGAAAAACTGTTTTTT,CASSPVSNEKLFF,TRBV7-6,-,few,TRBJ1-4
TGTGCCAGCAGCCCGCCCGACGGCAGGAGGGTCTCCTACGAGCAGTACTTC,CASSPPDGRRVSYEQYF,TRBV7-9,-,few,TRBJ2-7
TGTGCCAGCAGCCCCAGGGGATATAGCAATCAGCCCCAGCATTTT,CASSPRGYSNQPQHF,TRBV7-2,-,-,TRBJ1-5
TGTGCCAGCAGCTTAGACTTCGGGGACAGGAGTTATGGCTACACCTTC,CASSLDFGDRSYGYTF,TRBV7-9,TRBD1,many,TRBJ1-2
TGTGCCAGCTCACTCAGACGTGACCTGGTCACAGATACGCAGTATTTT,CASSLRRDLVTDTQYF,TRBV18,-,few,TRBJ2-3
TGTGCCAGCAGTCCCGGCCAGGGGGCGAATTCACCCCTCCACTTT,CASSPGQGANSPLHF,TRBV6-8,TRBD1,few,TRBJ1-6
TGTGCCAGCAGCTACAGGGGGCGAACCGGGGAGCTGTTTTTT,CASSYRGRTGELFF,TRBV6-6,TRBD1,-,TRBJ2-2
TGTGCCAGCAGCTGGGACGCCCTTAACTATGGCTACACCTTC,CASSWDALNYGYTF,TRBV7-9,-,few,TRBJ1-2
TGTGCCAGCAGCTTACAGACAGGGTCGGACGAGCAGTACTTC,CASSLQTGSDEQYF,TRBV7-3,TRBD1,-,TRBJ2-7
TGTGCCAGCAGCTTACTTCGGTCTAGCGGGGGGGCCGGGTTAGATGAGCAGTTCTTC,CASSLLRSSGGAGLDEQFF,TRBV7-2,TRBD2,-,TRBJ2-1
TGTGCCAGCAGCCCCGACGGGGGGGTGCCCTACAATGAGCAGTTCTTC,CASSPDGGVPYNEQFF,TRBV7-9,TRBD2,-,TRBJ2-1
TGCAGTGCTAGAGTGGACTACCACGAGCAGTACTTC,CSARVDYHEQYF,TRBV20-1,-,few,TRBJ2-7
TGTGCCAGCAGCCTAGGGCCGAATGAGCAGTTCTTC,CASSLGPNEQFF,TRBV11-3,-,few,TRBJ2-1